The clone carrying this T cell receptor beta chain appeared a few times. Its antigen remains unknown. Researchers report immunoSEQ v3.0 was run at survey level. The repertoire was sequenced with immunoSEQ multiplex PCR; TCRdb's copy has only in-frame clones and lacks some. The sample holds about 25,000 clones; 76% are singletons and the top ten take approximately 11%. CDR1 and CDR2 (germline): WNHNN, SYGVQD (reference sequence). Trimming shortened V by 6 bases and J by 2 bases, and 11 bases separated the two germline ends. The CDR3 is made up of 13 amino acids. Every participant with HIV received treatment in the United States. Before they underwent DNA extraction, samples held roughly 0.95-11 million cryopreserved PBMC. The data originate from a study of long-term antiretroviral therapy in people with HIV. The study, taken as a whole, reports: An increase in diversity followed ART, yet levels stayed below transplant donor controls. Dominant in the repertoire at all time points were clones expanded before ART.

The chain has TRBV10-1 and TRBJ2-7; D is possibly TRBD2 (6 bases). The sequence derives from a woman between 35 and 50 years old with HIV. The starting material was unsorted PBMCs, obtained 1.1 years before starting antiretroviral therapy. The CDR3 nucleotides read TGCGCCAGCAGCGGGACTCTTGCCTACGAGCAGTACTTC. This codes for CASSGTLAYEQYF.